This T cell receptor beta chain emerged from a study of cytomegalovirus exposure and HLA in healthy donors. Whole-study findings and limits: Under in vitro conditions, a few CMV-associated chains were confirmed as specific for CMV antigens. Within an earlier analysis, most TCR beta V segments proved productive either about 87% or about 30% of the time. Some V segments could not be told apart, so they were left out, TRBV6-2 and TRBV6-3 among them.

The CDR3 spans 17 residues. Germline CDR1 reads GTSNPN; CDR2 reads SVGIG (reference sequence). V was clipped by 0 bases and J by 0 bases, with 16 bases between them. This PCR relied on a set of 60 Vbeta primers and 13 Jbeta primers. The repertoire was sequenced with immunoSEQ multiplex PCR; TCRdb's copy has only in-frame clones and lacks some. The sample includes under 150,000 clones, 60% to 80% of them seen just once. In its sample, this clone was seen a few times. The antigen remains unidentified. The chain employs TRBV30 and TRBJ2-3, with D possibly matching TRBD1 (6 bases). The sequence derives from a man in his late teens or twenties in good health and CMV-seropositive. Sequencing input: PBMCs. The CDR3 is CAWSVRWAGVSTDTQYF. CDR3 DNA: TGTGCCTGGAGTGTACGGTGGGCAGGGGTGAGCACAGATACGCAGTATTTT. Full variable domain (rest looked up from reference TRBV30 and TRBJ2-3): SQTIHQWPATLVQPVGSPLSLECTVEGTSNPNLYWYRQAAGRGLQLLFYSVGIGQISSEVPQNLSASRPQDRQFILSSKKLLLSDSGFYLCAWSVRWAGVSTDTQYFGPGTRLTVL.